The T cell receptor beta chain described here comes from a study of CD8+ T cells in alopecia areata. Extracted from the samples, RNA was reverse transcribed into cDNA to serve as the sequencing template. Clones were sequenced by immunoSEQ multiplex PCR, and TCRdb holds only the in-frame ones, with some missing. The sample lists 75,000 to 100,000 clones; 35% to 45% were seen once. The ends were cut back, 7 bases at V and 0 bases at J, with 12 bases in the middle. The CDR3 is made up of 13 amino acids. The germline V gene encodes CDR1 GTSNPN and CDR2 SVGIG (reference sequence). Material: CD4+ T cells sorted from blood. The clonotype originates from a human donor with alopecia areata. The chain uses TRBV30 and TRBJ1-1, with D possibly TRBD1 on 6 matching bases. The CDR3 loop is CASGGTLNTEAFF. Here the CDR3 DNA reads TGTGCCTCGGGGGGCACCCTGAACACTGAAGCTTTCTTT.